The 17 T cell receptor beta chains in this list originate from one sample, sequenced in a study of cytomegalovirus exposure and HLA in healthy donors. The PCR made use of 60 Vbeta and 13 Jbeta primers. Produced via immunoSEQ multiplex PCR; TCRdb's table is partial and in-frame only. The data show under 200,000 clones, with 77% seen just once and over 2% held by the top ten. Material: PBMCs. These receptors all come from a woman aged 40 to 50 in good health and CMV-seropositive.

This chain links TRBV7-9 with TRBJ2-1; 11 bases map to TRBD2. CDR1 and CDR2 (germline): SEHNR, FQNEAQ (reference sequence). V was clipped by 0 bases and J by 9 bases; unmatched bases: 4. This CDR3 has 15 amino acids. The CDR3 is CASSLASGGAPEQFF. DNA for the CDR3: TGTGCCAGCAGCTTAGCTAGCGGGGGGGCCCCTGAGCAGTTCTTC.

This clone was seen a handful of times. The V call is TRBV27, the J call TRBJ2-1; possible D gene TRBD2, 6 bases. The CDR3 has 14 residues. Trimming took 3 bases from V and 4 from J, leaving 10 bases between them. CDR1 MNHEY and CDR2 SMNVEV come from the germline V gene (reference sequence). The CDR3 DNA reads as TGTGCCAGCAGTTTGCGGGGACGGTACAATGAGCAGTTCTTC. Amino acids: CASSLRGRYNEQFF.

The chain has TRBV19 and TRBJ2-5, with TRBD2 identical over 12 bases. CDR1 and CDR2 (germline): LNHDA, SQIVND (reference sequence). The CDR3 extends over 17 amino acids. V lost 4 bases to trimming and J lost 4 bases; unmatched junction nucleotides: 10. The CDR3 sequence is CASSKRSSGGATETQYF. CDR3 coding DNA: TGTGCCAGTAGTAAAAGGTCTAGCGGGGGGGCCACAGAGACCCAGTACTTC.

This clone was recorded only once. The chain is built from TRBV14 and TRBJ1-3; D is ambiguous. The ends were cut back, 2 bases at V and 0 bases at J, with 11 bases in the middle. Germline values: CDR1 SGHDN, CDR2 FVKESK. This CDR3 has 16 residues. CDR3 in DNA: TGTGCCAGCAGCCAATTTCAGGTTGTCTCTGGAAACACCATATATTTT. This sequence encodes CASSQFQVVSGNTIYF.

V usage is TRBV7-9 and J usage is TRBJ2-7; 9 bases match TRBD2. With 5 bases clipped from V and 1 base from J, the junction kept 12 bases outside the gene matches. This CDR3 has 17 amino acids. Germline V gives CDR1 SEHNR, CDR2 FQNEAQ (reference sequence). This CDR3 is CASSNPYSGGPSYEQYF. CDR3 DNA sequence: TGTGCCAGCAGCAACCCCTATAGCGGGGGCCCATCCTACGAGCAGTACTTC.

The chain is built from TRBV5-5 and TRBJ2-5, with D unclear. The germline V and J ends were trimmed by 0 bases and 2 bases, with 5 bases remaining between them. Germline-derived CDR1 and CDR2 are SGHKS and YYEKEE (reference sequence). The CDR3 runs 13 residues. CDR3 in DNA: TGTGCCAGCAGCTTGGTCCCGCAAGAGACCCAGTACTTC. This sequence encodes CASSLVPQETQYF.

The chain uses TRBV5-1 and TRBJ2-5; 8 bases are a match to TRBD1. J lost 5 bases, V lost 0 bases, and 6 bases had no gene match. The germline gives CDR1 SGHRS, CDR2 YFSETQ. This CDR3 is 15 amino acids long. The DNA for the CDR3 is TGCGCCAGCAGCTTGGTGCAGGGGGCCGGGGAGACCCAGTACTTC. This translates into CASSLVQGAGETQYF.

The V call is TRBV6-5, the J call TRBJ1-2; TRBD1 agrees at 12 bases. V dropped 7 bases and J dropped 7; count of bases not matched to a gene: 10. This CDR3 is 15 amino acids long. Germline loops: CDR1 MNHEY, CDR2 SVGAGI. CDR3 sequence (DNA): TGTGCCAGCAAAATCTCCGGGACAGGGGGCATTGGCTACACCTTC. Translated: CASKISGTGGIGYTF.

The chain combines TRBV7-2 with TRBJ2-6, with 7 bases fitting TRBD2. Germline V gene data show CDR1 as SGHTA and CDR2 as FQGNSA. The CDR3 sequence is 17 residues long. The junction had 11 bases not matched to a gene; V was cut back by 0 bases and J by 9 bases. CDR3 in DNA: TGTGCCAGCAGCTTAGCGACTAGCTTATACGGTGGCAACGTCCTGACTTTC. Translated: CASSLATSLYGGNVLTF. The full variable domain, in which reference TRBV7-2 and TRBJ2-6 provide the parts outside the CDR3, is GAGVSQSPSNKVTEKGKDVELRCDPISGHTALYWYRQSLGQGLEFLIYFQGNSAPDKSGLPSDRFSAERTGGSVSTLTIQRTQQEDSAVYLCASSLATSLYGGNVLTFGAGSRLTVL.

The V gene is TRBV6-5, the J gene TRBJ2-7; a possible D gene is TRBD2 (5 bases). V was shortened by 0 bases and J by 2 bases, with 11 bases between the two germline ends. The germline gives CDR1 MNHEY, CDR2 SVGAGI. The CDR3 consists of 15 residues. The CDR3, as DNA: TGTGCCAGCAGTTACTCGCCGAGGGTCCCCTACGAGCAGTACTTC. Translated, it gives CASSYSPRVPYEQYF.

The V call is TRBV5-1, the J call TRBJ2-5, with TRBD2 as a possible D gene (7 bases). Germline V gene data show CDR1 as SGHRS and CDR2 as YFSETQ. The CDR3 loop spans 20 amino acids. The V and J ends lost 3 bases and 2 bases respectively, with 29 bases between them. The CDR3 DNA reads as TGCGCCAGCAGCTCAACCCCACCCGGATCTAACGGGGGGCCACAAGAGACCCAGTACTTC. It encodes CASSSTPPGSNGGPQETQYF.

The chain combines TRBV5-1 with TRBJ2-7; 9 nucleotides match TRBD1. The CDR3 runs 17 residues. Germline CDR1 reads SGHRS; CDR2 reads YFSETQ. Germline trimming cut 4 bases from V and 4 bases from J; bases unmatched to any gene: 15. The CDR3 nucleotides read TGCGCCAGCAGCCATATACCAACGGGACAGGGCCTATACGAGCAGTACTTC. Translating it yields CASSHIPTGQGLYEQYF. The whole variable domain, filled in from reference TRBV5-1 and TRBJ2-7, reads KAGVTQTPRYLIKTRGQQVTLSCSPISGHRSVSWYQQTPGQGLQFLFEYFSETQRNKGNFPGRFSGRQFSNSRSEMNVSTLELGDSALYLCASSHIPTGQGLYEQYFGPGTRLTVT.

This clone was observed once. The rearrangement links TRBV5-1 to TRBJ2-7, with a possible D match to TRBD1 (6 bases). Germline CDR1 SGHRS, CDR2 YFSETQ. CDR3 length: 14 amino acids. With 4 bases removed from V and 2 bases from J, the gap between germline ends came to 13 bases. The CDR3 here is CASSQSTGTYEQYF. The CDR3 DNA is TGCGCCAGCAGCCAATCGACAGGTACCTACGAGCAGTACTTC.

The CDR3 reads CASSLLAGVAYEQYF. The DNA for the CDR3 is TGTGCCAGCAGCCTACTTGCGGGAGTGGCGTACGAGCAGTACTTC. The chain combines TRBV5-6 with TRBJ2-7; 7 positions match TRBD2. The CDR3 is 15 residues long. V dropped 4 bases and J dropped 4; count of bases not matched to a gene: 11. Germline CDR1 is SGHDT and CDR2 is YYEEEE. The full variable domain, completed using reference TRBV5-6 and TRBJ2-7, is DAGVTQSPTHLIKTRGQQVTLRCSPKSGHDTVSWYQQALGQGPQFIFQYYEEEERQRGNFPDRFSGHQFPNYSSELNVNALLLGDSALYLCASSLLAGVAYEQYFGPGTRLTVT.

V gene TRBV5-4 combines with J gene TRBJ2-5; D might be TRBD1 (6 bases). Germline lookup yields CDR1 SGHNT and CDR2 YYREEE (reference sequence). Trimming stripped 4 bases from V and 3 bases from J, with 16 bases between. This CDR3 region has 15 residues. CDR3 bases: TGTGCCAGCAGCCGGCCGGGGACAAGGGAAGAGACCCAGTACTTC. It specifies CASSRPGTREETQYF.

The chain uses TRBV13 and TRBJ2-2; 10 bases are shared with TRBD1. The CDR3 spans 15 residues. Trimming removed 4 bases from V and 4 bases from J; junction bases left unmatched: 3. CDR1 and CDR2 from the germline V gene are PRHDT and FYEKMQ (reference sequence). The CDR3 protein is CASSSWTGGTGELFF. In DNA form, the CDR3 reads TGTGCCAGCAGCTCTTGGACAGGGGGCACCGGGGAGCTGTTTTTT.

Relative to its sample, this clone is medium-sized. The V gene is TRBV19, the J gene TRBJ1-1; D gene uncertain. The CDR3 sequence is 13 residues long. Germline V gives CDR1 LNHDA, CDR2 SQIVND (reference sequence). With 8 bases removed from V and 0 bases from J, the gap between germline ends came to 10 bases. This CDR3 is CASAPGMNTEAFF. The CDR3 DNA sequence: TGTGCCAGTGCTCCGGGAATGAACACTGAAGCTTTCTTT.